One T cell receptor beta chain is described in this entry. CDR3 length: 15 residues. V was shortened by 7 bases and J by 5 bases, with 20 bases between the two germline ends. From the 5' RACE reads, TCRdb called clonotypes with MiXCR, one entry per CDR3 protein. The table shows tens of thousands of distinct CDR3 sequences, with 15% to 20% occurring only once. The receptor was derived from a female donor with breast cancer. The source material was naive CD4+ T cells sorted from a lymph node. The subset: naive CD4+ T cells, CD4+CD45RA+CD25-. The chain combines TRBV12-3 or TRBV12-4 with TRBJ1-1, with a tentative D call TRBD1 (5 bases). Written as DNA, the CDR3 is TGTGCCAGCACCCGGGAGGGCAGGGCGGGAACTGAAGCTTTCTTT. This encodes CASTREGRAGTEAFF.